A selection of T cell receptor beta chains follows, all from one sample in a study of CD4 T cells in relation to SARS-CoV-2 and coronaviruses. The repertoire was sequenced with immunoSEQ multiplex PCR; TCRdb's copy has only in-frame clones and lacks some. The sample contains around 56,000 clones, about nine tenths of which appear only once. The sequencing sample was made of memory CD4+ T cells from PBMCs. These receptors all stem from a human donor in good health. The CDR3 runs from the conserved cysteine through the conserved F or W. Fields, in order: clone size, J gene, V gene, D gene, CDR3 DNA, CDR3 protein. The D gene is left open where the match is weak. Expanded clones get a size class; other rows say once, few or many, or leave the size out.

size: -
J: TRBJ2-7
V: TRBV14
D: -
DNA: TGTGCCAGCAGCCAGCAGACAGGGGAGGGCTACGAGCAGTACTTC
CDR3: CASSQQTGEGYEQYF

size: -
J: TRBJ2-1
V: TRBV7-6
D: -
DNA: TGTGCCAGCAGCCCCCGTTTTGGGGGAGGCTCCTACAATGAGCAGTTCTTC
CDR3: CASSPRFGGGSYNEQFF

size: -
J: TRBJ2-3
V: TRBV5-1
D: TRBD2
DNA: TGCGCCAGCAGACCCGGGACTAGCACGCAGTATTTT
CDR3: CASRPGTSTQYF

size: -
J: TRBJ1-5
V: TRBV7-2
D: TRBD1
DNA: TGTGCCAGCAGTCCACAGGGGGCGTTGGGTCAGCCCCAGCATTTT
CDR3: CASSPQGALGQPQHF

size: -
J: TRBJ2-3
V: TRBV24-1
D: TRBD2
DNA: TGTGCCACCAGTGATATTAGCGGGAAAGGCACAGATACGCAGTATTTT
CDR3: CATSDISGKGTDTQYF

size: -
J: TRBJ2-3
V: TRBV9
D: TRBD2
DNA: TGTGCCAGCAGCCTCAGCGGGAGAGGAGATACGCAGTATTTT
CDR3: CASSLSGRGDTQYF

size: once
J: TRBJ1-1
V: TRBV7-2
D: TRBD1
DNA: TGTGCCAGCAGCTTAGTGGTAGGGGGCAACACTGAAGCTTTCTTT
CDR3: CASSLVVGGNTEAFF

size: once
J: TRBJ2-6
V: TRBV6-5
D: -
DNA: TGTGCCAGCCCCCCCTCTTCAAACGTCCTGACTTTC
CDR3: CASPPSSNVLTF

size: -
J: TRBJ2-1
V: TRBV2
D: TRBD2
DNA: TGTGCCAGCAGCACCCCCGGGACTAGCGGGAGGACCGGAAATGAGCAGTTCTTC
CDR3: CASSTPGTSGRTGNEQFF

size: -
J: TRBJ2-5
V: TRBV2
D: TRBD1
DNA: TGTGCCAGCAGCTACGAGACAGGGAAGATGGAGACCCAGTACTTC
CDR3: CASSYETGKMETQYF

size: -
J: TRBJ2-5
V: TRBV28
D: -
DNA: TGTGCCAGCAGTACGCGGGACACTCAAGAGACCCAGTACTTC
CDR3: CASSTRDTQETQYF

size: -
J: TRBJ2-1
V: TRBV7-3
D: TRBD2
DNA: TGTGCCAGCAGCAAAAAGGCTAGCGGGTACAATGAGCAGTTCTTC
CDR3: CASSKKASGYNEQFF

size: -
J: TRBJ2-3
V: TRBV10-1
D: TRBD2
DNA: TGCGCCAGCAGTGATAGCGGGAGCGGGACAGATACGCAGTATTTT
CDR3: CASSDSGSGTDTQYF

size: once
J: TRBJ2-7
V: TRBV4-1
D: TRBD2
DNA: TGCGCCAGCAGCCAAGATATCGGACTAGCGATCTACTACGAGCAGTACTTC
CDR3: CASSQDIGLAIYYEQYF

size: once
J: TRBJ2-1
V: TRBV5-1
D: TRBD1
DNA: TGCGCCAGCAGCCCCCCCGGGACAGGGGTCAATGAGCAGTTCTTC
CDR3: CASSPPGTGVNEQFF

size: -
J: TRBJ2-2
V: TRBV19
D: TRBD1
DNA: TGTGCCAGTCAACCCTGGGACAGGGGTACCGGGGAGCTGTTTTTT
CDR3: CASQPWDRGTGELFF

size: -
J: TRBJ2-1
V: TRBV20-1
D: TRBD2
DNA: TGCAGTGCTAGTGGGGATACCGGGACTAGGCACAATGAGCAGTTCTTC
CDR3: CSASGDTGTRHNEQFF

size: -
J: TRBJ2-3
V: TRBV28
D: -
DNA: TGTGCCAGCAGTCGAACTAGGACAGATACGCAGTATTTT
CDR3: CASSRTRTDTQYF

size: -
J: TRBJ2-7
V: TRBV6-5
D: -
DNA: TGTGCCAGCAGTCTCATAGGCGAGCAGTACTTC
CDR3: CASSLIGEQYF

size: once
J: TRBJ2-7
V: TRBV6-1
D: -
DNA: TGTGCCAGCAGTGAAATAGTAAGGGCCCGAGGTACCTACGAGCAGTACTTC
CDR3: CASSEIVRARGTYEQYF

size: -
J: TRBJ2-1
V: TRBV5-1
D: -
DNA: TGCGCCAGCAGCTTGACGCGGGTGAATGAGCAGTTCTTC
CDR3: CASSLTRVNEQFF

size: -
J: TRBJ2-7
V: TRBV11-1
D: -
DNA: TGTGCCAGCAGCTCTAGTGGGAGTCCGGGGGAGCAGTACTTC
CDR3: CASSSSGSPGEQYF

size: -
J: TRBJ1-5
V: TRBV6-4
D: TRBD1
DNA: TGTGCCAGCAGTGACTTGATCCCGACAGGGGGCAGGCAGCCCCAGCATTTT
CDR3: CASSDLIPTGGRQPQHF

size: -
J: TRBJ2-5
V: TRBV7-8
D: TRBD2
DNA: TGTGCCAGCAGCTTAGTTGGGGGGAGGGCCTTGGAGACCCAGTACTTC
CDR3: CASSLVGGRALETQYF

size: -
J: TRBJ2-2
V: TRBV7-2
D: -
DNA: TGTGCCAGCAGACAAACAGGTGGCGCCGGGGAGCTGTTTTTT
CDR3: CASRQTGGAGELFF

size: -
J: TRBJ2-7
V: TRBV30
D: TRBD1
DNA: TGTGCCTGGAATCGAGGACAGGGGGACGAGCAGTACTTC
CDR3: CAWNRGQGDEQYF

size: medium-sized
J: TRBJ1-3
V: TRBV11-2
D: -
DNA: TGTGCCAGCAGCTTAATAGGAAACACCATATATTTT
CDR3: CASSLIGNTIYF

size: once
J: TRBJ1-2
V: TRBV27
D: TRBD1
DNA: TGTGCCAGCAGTCCCACCTCGGGACAGGGGGCCGGCGGCTACACCTTC
CDR3: CASSPTSGQGAGGYTF

size: -
J: TRBJ2-3
V: TRBV29-1
D: -
DNA: TGCAGCGTTGTTCTTGATGCCACAGATACGCAGTATTTT
CDR3: CSVVLDATDTQYF

size: -
J: TRBJ2-5
V: TRBV19
D: TRBD2
DNA: TGTGCCAGTAGTATGCAATCGGGACTAGCGGGAGAGACCCAGTACTTC
CDR3: CASSMQSGLAGETQYF

size: -
J: TRBJ1-1
V: TRBV9
D: TRBD1
DNA: TGTGCCAGCAGCCAAATGACAGGGTCAGGTGAAGCTTTCTTT
CDR3: CASSQMTGSGEAFF

size: -
J: TRBJ1-2
V: TRBV5-1
D: TRBD1
DNA: TGCGCCAGCAGCGTAGGAACGGGACAGGGATATTATGGCTACACCTTC
CDR3: CASSVGTGQGYYGYTF

size: -
J: TRBJ2-1
V: TRBV4-1
D: -
DNA: TGCGCCAGCAGCGGGGTCGGAGGGAAAGCGGGTGAGCAGTTCTTC
CDR3: CASSGVGGKAGEQFF

size: -
J: TRBJ1-3
V: TRBV19
D: -
DNA: TGTGCCAGTACCGAGCGGATCACTCGAAACACCATATATTTT
CDR3: CASTERITRNTIYF

size: -
J: TRBJ2-1
V: TRBV28
D: -
DNA: TGTGCCAGCAGTTTAGTGTTAGGTAGGGAGCAGTTCTTC
CDR3: CASSLVLGREQFF

size: -
J: TRBJ1-6
V: TRBV28
D: -
DNA: TGTGCCAGCAGCCTGTATGGCAGGGCTGAATCACCCCTCCACTTT
CDR3: CASSLYGRAESPLHF

size: -
J: TRBJ1-1
V: TRBV2
D: TRBD1
DNA: TGTGCCAGCAGGGATTCCGCAGGGGGCTTGGACACTGAAGCTTTCTTT
CDR3: CASRDSAGGLDTEAFF

size: -
J: TRBJ2-5
V: TRBV20-1
D: -
DNA: TGCAGTGCGGTGCGGGAGACCCAGTACTTC
CDR3: CSAVRETQYF

size: -
J: TRBJ1-1
V: TRBV30
D: -
DNA: TGTGCCTGGAGTGCGACCCCGGTGGTCCCTGAAGCTTTCTTT
CDR3: CAWSATPVVPEAFF

size: -
J: TRBJ1-5
V: TRBV4-2
D: TRBD1
DNA: TGTGCCAGCAGCCAAGACCCAGACAGGGAGGGCAATCAGCCCCAGCATTTT
CDR3: CASSQDPDREGNQPQHF